The rows below give T cell receptor beta chains drawn from one sample of a study of blood T cell repertoires in COVID-19. Some clones are missing from TCRdb's copy, which holds only in-frame ones; the method was immunoSEQ multiplex PCR. In the table there are roughly 500,000 clones, about 88% of which are singletons. Material for sequencing was peripheral blood. The receptors were gathered from a man between 18 and 35 years old with COVID-19, enrolled during active disease. The CDR3 runs from the conserved cysteine through the conserved F or W. The order of the fields is clone size, V gene, J gene, D gene, CDR3 protein, CDR3 DNA. D genes are given only for firm matches. Expanded clones are given a class, and other clones once, few, many or no size at all.

few	TRBV7-9	TRBJ1-3	TRBD1	CASSVQGQGTGNTIYF	TGTGCCAGCAGCGTTCAGGGACAGGGGACGGGAAACACCATATATTTT
.	TRBV28	TRBJ1-2	TRBD1	CASSFRDRFSNYGYTF	TGTGCCAGCAGTTTCCGGGACAGGTTTTCTAACTATGGCTACACCTTC
.	TRBV7-9	TRBJ2-7	.	CASSFAGQPNYEQYF	TGTGCCAGCAGCTTTGCGGGACAGCCAAACTACGAGCAGTACTTC
.	TRBV7-8	TRBJ2-2	.	CASSLWPLANTGELFF	TGTGCCAGCAGCTTATGGCCTCTCGCGAACACCGGGGAGCTGTTTTTT
few	TRBV19	TRBJ1-5	.	CASSLSGFQPQHF	TGTGCCAGTAGTCTTTCGGGTTTTCAGCCCCAGCATTTT
.	TRBV6-6	TRBJ2-2	.	CASSSLGGNTGELFF	TGTGCCAGCAGTTCCCTAGGGGGGAACACCGGGGAGCTGTTTTTT
.	TRBV6-5	TRBJ2-2	.	CASSYPGTGELFF	TGTGCCAGCAGTTACCCCGGCACCGGGGAGCTGTTTTTT
.	TRBV29-1	TRBJ2-2	.	CSVGSGTGELFF	TGCAGCGTTGGATCCGGCACCGGGGAGCTGTTTTTT
.	TRBV7-9	TRBJ2-2	.	CALRLGGGGELFF	TGTGCCCTGCGCCTTGGAGGCGGCGGGGAGCTGTTTTTT
once	TRBV7-9	TRBJ2-7	TRBD2	CASSPGTSGYEQYF	TGTGCCAGCAGCCCGGGGACTAGCGGATACGAGCAGTACTTC
.	TRBV5-4	TRBJ1-1	TRBD1	CASSLGPGGSGRTEAFF	TGTGCCAGCAGCTTGGGGCCAGGGGGATCGGGTCGGACTGAAGCTTTCTTT
.	TRBV7-9	TRBJ2-7	.	CASTPLSYEQYF	TGTGCCAGCACCCCACTTTCCTACGAGCAGTACTTC
.	TRBV10-2	TRBJ2-2	TRBD1	CASSGAGQGLSGELFF	TGCGCCAGCAGTGGGGCGGGACAGGGCCTTTCCGGGGAGCTGTTTTTT
.	TRBV3-1/TRBV3-2	TRBJ2-5	TRBD2	CASSLLAAQETQYF	TGTGCCAGCAGTCTACTAGCGGCCCAAGAGACCCAGTACTTC
.	TRBV6-5	TRBJ1-1	TRBD1	CASAGVGGYTEAFF	TGTGCCAGCGCCGGGGTAGGGGGCTACACTGAAGCTTTCTTT
.	TRBV6-5	TRBJ2-7	TRBD2	CASLTTSGGAAEQYF	TGTGCCAGCCTTACTACTAGCGGGGGGGCAGCCGAGCAGTACTTC
.	TRBV19	TRBJ2-5	.	CASSPHAKEDQYF	TGTGCCAGTAGTCCCCATGCCAAAGAGGACCAGTACTTC
.	TRBV3-1/TRBV3-2	TRBJ1-5	.	CASSQSPGNDQPQHF	TGTGCCAGCAGCCAGTCCCCAGGGAACGATCAGCCCCAGCATTTT
.	TRBV3-1/TRBV3-2	TRBJ2-5	TRBD1	CASSLRPAIGTGSMETQYF	TGTGCCAGCAGCCTGCGACCAGCGATCGGGACAGGGTCGATGGAGACCCAGTACTTC
.	TRBV10-2	TRBJ2-2	TRBD1	CASRQGAGNTGELFF	TGCGCCAGCAGACAGGGGGCGGGGAACACCGGGGAGCTGTTTTTT
.	TRBV15	TRBJ2-3	TRBD2	CATSPGTTSTDTQYF	TGTGCCACCAGCCCTGGGACTACTAGCACAGATACGCAGTATTTT
.	TRBV2	TRBJ1-2	TRBD1	CASSGDRRSYGYTF	TGTGCCAGCAGTGGGGACAGGAGGAGCTATGGCTACACCTTC
.	TRBV10-3	TRBJ1-5	.	CATGEYNQPQHF	TGTGCCACTGGGGAGTACAATCAGCCCCAGCATTTT
.	TRBV7-8	TRBJ2-1	TRBD1	CASSEGGGGAYNEQFF	TGTGCCAGCAGCGAAGGGGGCGGCGGCGCCTACAATGAGCAGTTCTTC
.	TRBV10-3	TRBJ2-2	.	CAISTGTTNTGELFF	TGTGCCATCAGTACCGGGACAACGAACACCGGGGAGCTGTTTTTT
.	TRBV27	TRBJ2-1	TRBD2	CASSPWTSGGAYIYEQFF	TGTGCCAGCAGTCCCTGGACTAGCGGGGGGGCCTATATCTATGAGCAGTTCTTC
.	TRBV11-2	TRBJ2-3	.	CASSHLTTDTQYF	TGTGCCAGCAGCCATCTAACCACAGATACGCAGTATTTT
few	TRBV11-1	TRBJ2-6	.	CASSFAGANVLTF	TGTGCCAGCAGCTTCGCTGGGGCCAACGTCCTGACTTTC
.	TRBV28	TRBJ1-1	.	CASSIPGSGRNTEAFF	TGTGCCAGCAGTATACCGGGCTCAGGGCGGAACACTGAAGCTTTCTTT
once	TRBV19	TRBJ2-5	.	CASSIRLGRAQETQYF	TGTGCCAGTAGTATTCGGTTGGGCAGGGCTCAAGAGACCCAGTACTTC
.	TRBV5-6	TRBJ1-6	TRBD1	CASSFWMTGTHNSPLHF	TGTGCCAGCAGCTTCTGGATGACAGGGACCCATAATTCACCCCTCCACTTT
.	TRBV3-1/TRBV3-2	TRBJ2-3	TRBD2	CASSLAAGGSTDTQYF	TGTGCCAGCAGCCTCGCAGCGGGGGGCAGCACAGATACGCAGTATTTT